These 27 T cell receptor beta chains came from one sample sequenced in a study of cytomegalovirus exposure and HLA in healthy donors. The repertoire was sequenced with immunoSEQ multiplex PCR; TCRdb's copy has only in-frame clones and lacks some. Here the sample spans some 240,000 clones, 86% being singletons. Sequencing was carried out using PBMCs. The receptor source for this set is a woman aged 25 to 45 in good health and CMV-seropositive.

This sequence joins TRBV19 and TRBJ2-7; 8 nucleotides align to TRBD1. Germline trimming cut 0 bases from V and 1 base from J; bases unmatched to any gene: 8. The CDR3 runs 17 residues. Germline lookup yields CDR1 LNHDA and CDR2 SQIVND (reference sequence). The CDR3 sequence: CASSIDGTGSESYEQYF. CDR3 sequence (DNA): TGTGCCAGTAGTATAGATGGGACAGGATCGGAATCCTACGAGCAGTACTTC.

The rearrangement uses TRBV27 and TRBJ2-1, with TRBD2 matching 11 bases. The V and J ends lost 2 bases and 0 bases, in that order; junction bases with no gene match: 6. Germline lookup yields CDR1 MNHEY and CDR2 SMNVEV (reference sequence). This CDR3 is 18 amino acids long. CDR3 region: CASSLGTSGPSSYNEQFF. The CDR3 nucleotides read TGTGCCAGCAGTTTAGGGACTAGCGGCCCGAGCTCCTACAATGAGCAGTTCTTC.

The J gene is TRBJ2-2, the V gene TRBV7-7; 9 bases are shared with TRBD1. The CDR3 is 15 residues long. Trimming at V came to 5 bases and at J to 8 bases, leaving 9 bases not matched to a gene. The germline gives CDR1 SSHAT, CDR2 FNYEAQ (reference sequence). The CDR3 nucleotides are TGTGCCAGCAGCAAAGGACAGGGGATAGAGGGGGAGCTGTTTTTT. It is translated as CASSKGQGIEGELFF.

This clone was seen a single time. The chain has TRBV29-1 and TRBJ2-5; D might be TRBD2 (6 bases). Trimming pared 7 bases from V and 3 bases from J, leaving 18 bases between. The CDR3 loop spans 14 amino acids. Germline loops: CDR1 SQVTM, CDR2 ANQGSEA. The CDR3 DNA reads TGCAGCGCTGGGCCGGTAGCGGAGGAAGAGACCCAGTACTTC. Translating gives CSAGPVAEEETQYF.

V and J are TRBV2 and TRBJ1-1; D is ambiguous. Trimming took 4 bases from V and 0 from J, leaving 9 bases between them. The CDR3 totals 14 residues. From germline, CDR1 is SNHLY and CDR2 FYNNEI. The DNA for the CDR3 is TGTGCCAGCAGTGGGGAGAGGGTGAACACTGAAGCTTTCTTT. Its translation is CASSGERVNTEAFF.

This clone was counted between two and nine times. The CDR3: CASSPQAGDYEQYF. The CDR3 bases are TGTGCCAGCTCACCACAAGCGGGAGACTACGAGCAGTACTTC. The chain has TRBV18 and TRBJ2-7; 8 bases align to TRBD2. Unmatched junction bases numbered 2, after V lost 1 base and J lost 3 bases. This CDR3 spans 14 amino acids. In germline, CDR1 is KGHSH, CDR2 LQKENI.

The chain has TRBV4-2 and TRBJ2-5, with a tentative D call TRBD1 (5 bases). V lost 2 bases and J 0 bases, leaving 7 bases between the germline ends. Germline V lookup: CDR1 LGHNA, CDR2 YNFKEQ. This CDR3 comprises 14 residues. CDR3 amino acids: CASSQQGYQETQYF. CDR3 DNA: TGTGCCAGCAGCCAACAGGGTTACCAAGAGACCCAGTACTTC.

The chain has TRBV9 and TRBJ2-5; maybe TRBD1 (5 bases). Germline CDR1 SGDLS, CDR2 YYNGEE. The CDR3 extends over 13 amino acids. V was pared by 5 bases and J by 0 bases, with 8 bases between. In DNA, the CDR3 is TGTGCCAGCAGTATACAGGACCAAGAGACCCAGTACTTC. It is translated as CASSIQDQETQYF.

The chain joins TRBV7-2 to TRBJ1-5; weak D call: TRBD1 (5 bases). The CDR3 has 14 residues. The V and J ends lost 5 bases and 1 base respectively, with 9 bases between them. Germline V gene sequence: CDR1 SGHTA, CDR2 FQGNSA. CDR3: CASSPRGSNQPQHF. The CDR3 region has the DNA TGTGCCAGCAGCCCCCGGGGGAGCAATCAGCCCCAGCATTTT.

The chain joins TRBV14 to TRBJ1-1; 7 bases agree with TRBD1. Looked up from germline, CDR1 is SGHDN and CDR2 is FVKESK. Unmatched junction bases numbered 4, after V lost 2 bases and J lost 10 bases. The CDR3 length is 12 residues. This chain's CDR3 is CASSQRGLTAFF. In DNA form, the CDR3 reads TGTGCCAGCAGCCAAAGGGGGCTGACAGCTTTCTTT.

The V gene is TRBV29-1, the J gene TRBJ2-1; no reliable D call. Germline lookup yields CDR1 SQVTM and CDR2 ANQGSEA. The CDR3 has 12 amino acids. Trimming left V 7 bases short and J 8 bases short, with 15 bases between. Here the CDR3 reads CSAPAEYDEQFF. In nucleotides, the CDR3 is TGCAGCGCCCCCGCGGAGTACGATGAGCAGTTCTTC.

The J gene is TRBJ2-7, the V gene TRBV28; D not certain. From germline, CDR1 is MDHEN and CDR2 SYDVKM. Trimming cost V 8 bases and J 5 bases, with 10 bases left between them. The CDR3 sequence is 11 residues long. This CDR3 is CASLDHNEQYF. CDR3 nucleotide sequence: TGTGCCAGCCTTGATCACAACGAGCAGTACTTC.

The chain is built from TRBV28 and TRBJ2-4; 8 bases match TRBD2. This CDR3 region has 16 residues. Germline CDR1 is MDHEN and CDR2 is SYDVKM. V lost 4 bases, J lost 1 base, and 6 bases stayed unmatched. The CDR3 spells CASSSIAGNAKNIQYF. CDR3 coding DNA: TGTGCCAGCAGTTCTATAGCGGGAAATGCCAAAAACATTCAGTACTTC.

The J gene is TRBJ2-3, the V gene TRBV12-5; 10 bases line up with TRBD2. Germline V gene lookup returns CDR1 LGHNT and CDR2 FRNRAP. V lost 6 bases to trimming and J lost 0 bases; unmatched junction nucleotides: 15. There are 19 residues in the CDR3. DNA for the CDR3: TGTGCTAGTGGACTTGGACTAGCGGAGGGGTTCTCTAGCACAGATACGCAGTATTTT. It translates to CASGLGLAEGFSSTDTQYF.

The V and J genes are TRBV30 and TRBJ2-4, with D unclear. Deletions cut 0 bases from V and 11 bases from J, with 11 bases between. The CDR3 runs 12 residues. Germline CDR1 GTSNPN, CDR2 SVGIG (reference sequence). For the CDR3, the DNA is TGTGCCTGGAGTGTAAGCCCTGAATTTCAGTACTTC. It codes for CAWSVSPEFQYF.

This chain uses TRBV2 with TRBJ1-1; 7 nucleotides line up with TRBD1. The CDR3 is 15 residues long. Trimming at V came to 6 bases and at J to 3 bases, leaving 10 bases not matched to a gene. Germline CDR1 reads SNHLY; CDR2 reads FYNNEI. The DNA of the CDR3 is TGTGCCAGCAGCGATCGGACAGGACCTGACACTGAAGCTTTCTTT. Translated: CASSDRTGPDTEAFF.

Here the CDR3 DNA reads TGCGCCAGCAGGGAACAGGGTTCAGATACGCAGTATTTT. Encoded protein: CASREQGSDTQYF. This chain connects TRBV5-1 to TRBJ2-3; D may be TRBD1 (6 bases). Germline CDR1 and CDR2: SGHRS and YFSETQ. The CDR3 consists of 13 residues. V lost 5 bases to trimming and J lost 4 bases, with 11 bases between them.

The chain links TRBV30 to TRBJ2-7; D may be TRBD1 (6 bases). The CDR3 is 11 amino acids. V was clipped by 0 bases and J by 8 bases, with 8 bases between them. The germline V gene encodes CDR1 GTSNPN and CDR2 SVGIG (reference sequence). The CDR3 coding sequence is TGTGCCTGGAGTGTACAGGGACAGCAGTACTTC. Protein sequence: CAWSVQGQQYF.

The J gene is TRBJ1-3, the V gene TRBV15; D remains unclear. CDR1 and CDR2 from the germline V gene are LNHNV and YYDKDF (reference sequence). The CDR3 spans 16 residues. Trimming left V 1 base short and J 3 bases short, with 13 bases between. The CDR3 spells CATSRGGPAIGNTIYF. CDR3 sequence (DNA): TGTGCCACCAGCAGAGGTGGGCCAGCCATTGGAAACACCATATATTTT. The full variable domain, rest sourced from reference TRBV15 and TRBJ1-3, is DAMVIQNPRYQVTQFGKPVTLSCSQTLNHNVMYWYQQKSSQAPKLLFHYYDKDFNNEADTPDNFQSRRPNTSFCFLDIRSPGLGDTAMYLCATSRGGPAIGNTIYFGEGSWLTVV.

This chain joins TRBV9 and TRBJ2-2; 7 bases fit TRBD1. In germline, CDR1 is SGDLS, CDR2 YYNGEE. The CDR3 sequence is 14 residues long. The V segment lost 5 bases and the J segment 6 bases; nucleotides outside the gene matches: 7. The CDR3 loop is CASRTGTESGELFF. In nucleotides, the CDR3 is TGTGCCAGCAGGACCGGGACAGAGTCCGGGGAGCTGTTTTTT.

V gene TRBV5-1 combines with J gene TRBJ2-3, with 16 bases matching TRBD2. This CDR3 is built from 17 residues. The V gene's germline CDR1 is SGHRS and CDR2 YFSETQ. V shed 4 bases and J 3 bases; nucleotides not matched to a gene: 5. DNA for the CDR3: TGCGCCAGCAGCCCCGGGACTAGCGGGAGGGGGACAGATACGCAGTATTTT. Translating it yields CASSPGTSGRGTDTQYF.

This sequence joins TRBV5-8 and TRBJ1-1; D is unclear. The germline CDR1 and CDR2 sequences are SGHTS and YDEGEE. The CDR3 is 14 residues long. Trimming shortened V by 5 bases and J by 0 bases, and 11 bases separated the two germline ends. The CDR3 protein is CASRRIDVNTEAFF. In DNA form, the CDR3 reads TGTGCCAGCAGGCGGATTGACGTGAACACTGAAGCTTTCTTT. Complete variable domain (other parts from reference TRBV5-8 and TRBJ1-1): EAGVTQSPTHLIKTRGQQATLRCSPISGHTSVYWYQQALGLGLQFLLWYDEGEERNRGNFPPRFSGRQFPNYSSELNVNALELEDSALYLCASRRIDVNTEAFFGQGTRLTVV.

This chain uses TRBV7-9 with TRBJ2-7; D may be TRBD1 (6 bases). The CDR3 is 12 amino acids. Germline V CDR1 and CDR2: SEHNR, FQNEAQ (reference sequence). The germline V and J ends were trimmed by 6 bases and 3 bases, with 9 bases remaining between them. CDR3 loop: CASSIQGYEQYF. The CDR3 nucleotides are TGTGCCAGCAGTATACAGGGCTACGAGCAGTACTTC.

V and J are TRBV27 and TRBJ2-5, with 8 bases matching TRBD2. CDR3 length equals 14 residues. V lost 5 bases to trimming and J lost 3 bases; unmatched junction nucleotides: 5. Germline V lookup: CDR1 MNHEY, CDR2 SMNVEV (reference sequence). The CDR3 DNA follows: TGTGCCAGCAGTATAGCGGGGAGGGAAGAGACCCAGTACTTC. It specifies CASSIAGREETQYF.

The chain links TRBV11-1 to TRBJ2-7, with D tentatively TRBD2 (5 bases). Germline CDR1 reads SGHAT; CDR2 reads FQDESV (reference sequence). CDR3 length: 13 amino acids. V gave up 3 bases and J gave up 3 bases, with 9 bases separating them. In nucleotides, the CDR3 is TGTGCCAGCAGCTTGGACTCGCTCTACGAGCAGTACTTC. It encodes CASSLDSLYEQYF.

This clone was seen once. The V call is TRBV2, the J call TRBJ1-1; D remains ambiguous. The CDR3 sequence is 13 residues long. The germline V and J ends were trimmed by 6 bases and 1 base, with 9 bases remaining between them. Germline values: CDR1 SNHLY, CDR2 FYNNEI. The CDR3 nucleotides read TGTGCCAGCAGCCCCAGGAAGAACACTGAAGCTTTCTTT. The encoded protein is CASSPRKNTEAFF.

This chain links TRBV5-1 with TRBJ2-5; D might be TRBD1 (6 bases). V lost 3 bases to trimming and J lost 4 bases, with 10 bases between them. The CDR3 covers 13 residues. CDR1 and CDR2 (germline): SGHRS, YFSETQ. Here the CDR3 reads CASSSSTGETQYF. The CDR3, as DNA: TGCGCCAGCAGCTCCTCGACAGGAGAGACCCAGTACTTC.